One T cell receptor beta chain is described in this entry. Its antigen remains unknown. The assay used deep level. Produced via immunoSEQ multiplex PCR; TCRdb's table is partial and in-frame only. The sample has approximately 720,000 clones, approximately 90% seen once; the top ten hold roughly 24%. The CDR3 sequence is 16 residues long. Germline CDR1 is MGHRA and CDR2 is YSYEKL. V was clipped by 1 base and J by 4 bases; unmatched bases: 10. The data were obtained in a study of shared clonotypes between healthy human individuals. Study findings and constraints: Sampling was confined to blood; repertoires within tissues likely differ. Some clonotypes were shared by all four sorted-subset donors, while others were not shared. The non-shared ones had lower generation probabilities than the shared ones.

Terminally differentiated effector memory CD45RA+ cells were excluded by CCR7 positive selection of CD45RO-negative cells. The rearrangement links TRBV4-1 to TRBJ2-7; TRBD2 matches at 7 bases. Sequencing used naive CD8+ T cells sorted from blood. The TCR originated in a young man in good health. The CDR3 sequence: CASSQVRGRAVYEQYF. CDR3 DNA sequence: TGCGCCAGCAGCCAAGTACGGGGGAGGGCCGTATACGAGCAGTACTTC.